The rows below give T cell receptor beta chains drawn from one sample of a study of blood T cells in healthy people across ages. TCRdb processed the 5' RACE reads anew with MiXCR; each CDR3 protein has one entry. The sample includes about 830,000 distinct CDR3 sequences, roughly 64% of them seen just once. Specimen: blood. The receptors here all came from a man aged 30 to 39 in good health. CDR3s leave out the opening cysteine and the closing phenylalanine or tryptophan. Only some rows state a clone size, as once, few, many or a class for expanded clones.

J: TRBJ1-2; length: 13; V: TRBV18; size: .; CDR3: ASSADRAGVYGYT
J: TRBJ2-7; length: 10; V: TRBV29-1; size: few; CDR3: SARDRENEQY
J: TRBJ2-4; length: 13; V: TRBV27; size: .; CDR3: ASSPGGFGKNIQY
J: TRBJ2-3; length: 11; V: TRBV6-4; size: .; CDR3: ASSILAADTQY
J: TRBJ1-1; length: 12; V: TRBV20-1; size: .; CDR3: SVGDTTMNTEAF
J: TRBJ2-1; length: 19; V: TRBV7-2; size: .; CDR3: ASSLAGWGTSGVRSYNEQF
J: TRBJ1-2; length: 12; V: TRBV7-2; size: few; CDR3: ASSPRPGGYGYT
J: TRBJ2-7; length: 13; V: TRBV4-3; size: few; CDR3: ASSQGTGSTYEQY
J: TRBJ2-4; length: 13; V: TRBV3-1; size: .; CDR3: ASSPQRSGGAEQY
J: TRBJ2-1; length: 13; V: TRBV29-1; size: once; CDR3: SVEDLRGLVNEQF
J: TRBJ2-6; length: 17; V: TRBV4-3; size: .; CDR3: ASSQYGPSGSSGANVLT
J: TRBJ2-7; length: 8; V: TRBV12-3/TRBV12-4; size: .; CDR3: ASSSGRQY
J: .; length: 12; V: TRBV5-1; size: .; CDR3: ASSRRGGAETQY
J: TRBJ2-7; length: 13; V: TRBV11-2; size: once; CDR3: ASSSGWDSTYEQY
J: TRBJ2-5; length: 12; V: TRBV6-1; size: .; CDR3: ASSDPGLDETQY
J: TRBJ2-7; length: 13; V: TRBV16; size: few; CDR3: ASSQYVAGVHEQY
J: TRBJ2-7; length: 11; V: TRBV6-1; size: .; CDR3: ASIGDTLYEQY
J: TRBJ1-1; length: 13; V: TRBV12-3/TRBV12-4; size: .; CDR3: ASSPQGARWTEAF
J: .; length: 12; V: TRBV13; size: few; CDR3: ASSLDRAGHEQY
J: TRBJ1-4; length: 15; V: TRBV12-3/TRBV12-4; size: once; CDR3: ASSLSGEVATNEKLF
J: TRBJ2-7; length: 14; V: TRBV20-1; size: .; CDR3: SARDLWASGSYEQY
J: TRBJ1-2; length: 14; V: TRBV28; size: .; CDR3: ASNHRGTGIRGGYT